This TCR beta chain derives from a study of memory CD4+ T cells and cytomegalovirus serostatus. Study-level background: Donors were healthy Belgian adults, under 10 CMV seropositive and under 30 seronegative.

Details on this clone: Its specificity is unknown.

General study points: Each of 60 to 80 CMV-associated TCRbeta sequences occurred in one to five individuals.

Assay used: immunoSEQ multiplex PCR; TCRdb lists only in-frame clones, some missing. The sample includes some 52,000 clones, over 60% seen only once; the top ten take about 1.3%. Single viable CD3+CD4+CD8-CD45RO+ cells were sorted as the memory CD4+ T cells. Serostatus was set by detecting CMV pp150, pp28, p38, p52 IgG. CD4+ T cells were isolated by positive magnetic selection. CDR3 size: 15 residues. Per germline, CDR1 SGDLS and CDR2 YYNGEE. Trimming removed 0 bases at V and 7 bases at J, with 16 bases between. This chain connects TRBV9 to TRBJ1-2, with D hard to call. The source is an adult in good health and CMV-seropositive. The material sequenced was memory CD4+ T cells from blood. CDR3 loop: CASSVGVIEGSGYTF. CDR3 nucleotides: TGTGCCAGCAGCGTAGGGGTGATAGAGGGTAGTGGCTACACCTTC.